This record covers a single T cell receptor beta chain. This entry is derived from a study of blood T cell repertoires in COVID-19. Study overall: Sample material is recorded as cDNA or gDNA derived from T cells, B-cell-depleted T cells, or PBMCs.

In the authors' methods: Estimates of nucleated cell counts were drawn from the amplification of reference gene primers. Measured with immunoSEQ multiplex PCR; TCRdb has only the in-frame clones, and not every one. V and J calls and clone size are those listed in that table; D and trimming were worked out from the DNA. The table lists 50,000 to 75,000 clones, roughly nine tenths of them singletons, with 5.1% in the top ten. Germline loops: CDR1 SGHVS, CDR2 FQNEAQ. V shed 4 bases and J 9 bases; nucleotides not matched to a gene: 5. The CDR3 loop spans 12 amino acids. The receptor was isolated from a man older than 75 in a cohort sampled during active COVID-19. The sample taken for sequencing was peripheral blood. The chain joins TRBV7-8 to TRBJ1-2; 7 bases are a match to TRBD1. The CDR3 DNA follows: TGTGCCAGCAGCTCCCGGACAGGTCGCTACACCTTC. It is translated as CASSSRTGRYTF.